The TCR beta chain under discussion was sequenced for a study of blood T cell repertoires in COVID-19. The CDR3 is 13 amino acids. From germline, CDR1 is MNHEY and CDR2 SVGAGI. V dropped 6 bases and J dropped 7; count of bases not matched to a gene: 8. Clones were read by immunoSEQ multiplex PCR, and TCRdb kept only the in-frame ones, dropping some. There are nearly 350,000 clones in the sample; under 95% occur only once, and less than 3.5% lies in the top ten. Sequenced sample: peripheral blood. The chain carries TRBV6-5 and TRBJ1-2; 7 bases are a match to TRBD1. The receptor was isolated from a woman in her late teens or twenties who had recovered from COVID-19. The CDR3 nucleotides are TGTGCCAGCAGGCTAGGACAGGATCCTGGCTACACCTTC. This sequence encodes CASRLGQDPGYTF.